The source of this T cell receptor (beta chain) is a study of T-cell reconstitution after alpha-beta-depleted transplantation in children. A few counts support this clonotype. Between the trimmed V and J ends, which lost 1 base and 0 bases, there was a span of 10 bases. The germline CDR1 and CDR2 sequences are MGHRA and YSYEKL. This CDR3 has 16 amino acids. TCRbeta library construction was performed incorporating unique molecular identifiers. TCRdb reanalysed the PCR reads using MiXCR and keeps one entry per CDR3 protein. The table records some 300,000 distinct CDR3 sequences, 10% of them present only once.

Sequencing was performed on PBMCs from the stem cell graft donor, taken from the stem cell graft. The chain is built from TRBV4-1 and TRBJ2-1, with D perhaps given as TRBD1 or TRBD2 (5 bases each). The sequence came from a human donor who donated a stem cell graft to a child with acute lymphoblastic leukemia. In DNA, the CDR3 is TGCGCCAGCAGCCAAGTGGGGGAGAGCTCCTACAATGAGCAGTTCTTC. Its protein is CASSQVGESSYNEQFF.